The 30 T cell receptor beta chains presented below share a single source sample, sequenced in a study of patients and donors after allogeneic stem cell transplantation. TCRdb redid the calling of the RT-PCR reads with MiXCR, one entry per CDR3 protein. Of under 35,000 distinct CDR3 sequences detected, roughly a third appear once; the ten largest clones hold 76%. Sequenced: blood, either unsorted or a sorted T cell fraction (not recorded which). All receptors come from a human donor who was either an allogeneic HSCT recipient or a stem cell or donor lymphocyte infusion donor (not recorded which). It is not recorded whose cells these are; they may come from a transplant donor.

CDR3 in amino acids: CATLESGSNEQFF. CDR3 in DNA: TGTGCCACCCTGGAATCCGGGAGTAATGAGCAGTTCTTC. This chain joins TRBV2 and TRBJ2-1, with D perhaps TRBD2 (6 bases). Germline-derived CDR1 and CDR2 are SNHLY and FYNNEI. There are 13 residues in the CDR3. V lost 10 bases to trimming and J lost 7 bases, with 17 bases between them.

The rearrangement links TRBV6-2 or TRBV6-3 to TRBJ2-7, with 10 bases that match TRBD2. The CDR3 is 15 residues long. V shed 6 bases and J 0 bases; nucleotides not matched to a gene: 5. CDR1 is MNHEY, CDR2 SVGEGT, per germline. CDR3 sequence (DNA): TGTGCCAGCAGGACAACTAGCGGGGACTCCTACGAGCAGTACGTC. Translating gives CASRTTSGDSYEQYV.

The count of this clonotype is one. The J gene is TRBJ1-5, the V gene TRBV20-1, with D perhaps TRBD1 (5 bases). The germline V gene encodes CDR1 DFQATT and CDR2 SNEGSKA (reference sequence). The CDR3 is 19 residues long. V dropped 1 base and J dropped 0 bases, with 22 bases sitting between them. The CDR3 here is CSARAPPGTEKYSNQPQHF. The CDR3 DNA reads TGCAGTGCTAGAGCGCCCCCCGGGACGGAGAAGTATAGCAATCAGCCCCAGCATTTT.

This clonotype came up many times. This rearrangement joins TRBV11-3 to TRBJ1-1, with no clear D. This CDR3 contains 13 residues. Trimming shortened V by 3 bases and J by 7 bases, and 12 bases separated the two germline ends. Germline CDR1 is SGHNT and CDR2 is YENEEA. The CDR3 bases are TGTGCCAGCAGCTTCCAGGTGAACGGTGAAGCTTTCTTT. Translated, it gives CASSFQVNGEAFF.

This clonotype was detected a few times. The gene calls are TRBV4-3 and TRBJ1-1, with a possible D match to TRBD1 (6 bases). Per germline, CDR1 LGHNA and CDR2 YSLEER. The CDR3 is 14 residues long. Trimming removed 4 bases from V and 8 bases from J, with 17 bases in between. The CDR3 sequence: CASSPEGEGIEAFF. The CDR3 DNA reads as TGCGCCAGCAGCCCCGAGGGGGAGGGGATCGAAGCTTTCTTT.

The chain uses TRBV5-1 and TRBJ1-2; TRBD1 agrees at 12 bases. Unmatched junction bases numbered 6, after V lost 7 bases and J lost 2 bases. This CDR3 contains 15 residues. Germline CDR1 SGHRS, CDR2 YFSETQ. This CDR3 reads CASLPGTGGNYGYTF. CDR3 DNA: TGCGCCAGCTTACCCGGGACAGGGGGCAACTATGGCTACACCTTC.

The chain recombines TRBV14 with TRBJ2-3, with a tentative D call TRBD2 (6 bases). CDR3 length: 15 amino acids. V was cut by 3 bases and J by 4 bases, with 14 bases left in between. Germline CDR1 and CDR2: SGHDN and FVKESK. CDR3 sequence reads: CASSHVGTGADTQYF. In DNA, the CDR3 is TGTGCCAGCAGCCATGTGGGAACGGGGGCAGATACGCAGTATTTT.

The chain uses TRBV20-1 and TRBJ1-5; TRBD1 might be the D (6 bases). Trimming pared 0 bases from V and 5 bases from J, leaving 23 bases between. The length of the CDR3 is 18 residues. The germline V gene has CDR1 DFQATT and CDR2 SNEGSKA (reference sequence). CDR3 region: CSARDLTGLGKGDQPQHF. The CDR3 DNA follows: TGCAGTGCTAGAGATCTGACAGGATTGGGGAAAGGAGATCAGCCCCAGCATTTT.

V usage is TRBV7-9 and J usage is TRBJ2-7; TRBD2 is a possible D gene (5 bases). Germline V gene data show CDR1 as SEHNR and CDR2 as FQNEAQ (reference sequence). The CDR3 has 15 residues. V was trimmed by 1 base and J by 0 bases, leaving 10 bases between them. CDR3 sequence (DNA): TGTGCCAGCAGCTTAGGAATGGGGAGCTCCTACGAGCAGTACGTC. Its protein product is CASSLGMGSSYEQYV.

This clonotype was counted many times. The chain is built from TRBV21-1 and TRBJ2-2; the table's D call, TRBD1, was not checked against the DNA. TRBV21-1 is deemed a pseudogene. The CDR3 runs 14 residues. The CDR3 here is CASNHRLGTGELFF. The CDR3 DNA reads as TGTGCCAGCAACCACAGGCTGGGCACCGGGGAGCTGTTTTTT.

The chain combines TRBV20-1 with TRBJ2-1, with 9 nucleotides matching TRBD2. The ends lost 6 bases at V and 2 bases at J; junction bases unmatched: 8. The CDR3 is 15 amino acids. The germline V gene has CDR1 DFQATT and CDR2 SNEGSKA (reference sequence). DNA for the CDR3: TGCAGTGCAAAATCCGGGACTAGCCCCTACAATGAGCAGTTCTTC. Translating it yields CSAKSGTSPYNEQFF.

The J gene is TRBJ1-1, the V gene TRBV12-3 or TRBV12-4, with a possible D match to TRBD1 (6 bases). The CDR3 extends over 15 amino acids. V shed 3 bases and J shed 5 bases, with 16 bases lying between them. The CDR3 DNA follows: TGTGCCAGCAGTTTCCAGGGGCTGGGAGGGACTGAAGCTTTCTTT. Translation: CASSFQGLGGTEAFF.

V is TRBV5-5 and J is TRBJ2-7; no clear D gene. There are 13 residues in the CDR3. CDR1 and CDR2 (germline): SGHKS, YYEKEE (reference sequence). Trimming removed 4 bases from V and 4 bases from J, with 12 bases in between. The CDR3 loop is CASSGGRGYEQYF. In DNA form, the CDR3 reads TGTGCCAGCAGCGGCGGTCGTGGTTACGAGCAGTACTTC. Combining the CDR3 with reference TRBV5-5 and TRBJ2-7 gives the whole variable domain DAGVTQSPTHLIKTRGQQVTLRCSPISGHKSVSWYQQVLGQGPQFIFQYYEKEERGRGNFPDRFSARQFPNYSSELNVNALLLGDSALYLCASSGGRGYEQYFGPGTRLTVT.

In its sample, this clonotype was seen many times. V gene TRBV27 combines with J gene TRBJ2-4; tentatively, D is TRBD1 or TRBD2 (5 bases each). V was cut by 3 bases and J by 1 base, with 10 bases left in between. CDR3 length: 15 amino acids. Per germline, CDR1 MNHEY and CDR2 SMNVEV (reference sequence). This CDR3 is CASSLGVLAKNIQYF. CDR3 coding DNA: TGTGCCAGCAGTTTGGGGGTGTTGGCCAAAAACATTCAGTACTTC.

This rearrangement joins TRBV9 to TRBJ2-7; possible D gene TRBD1, 5 bases. Deletions cut 0 bases from V and 3 bases from J, with 10 bases between. From germline, CDR1 is SGDLS and CDR2 YYNGEE. This CDR3 is built from 14 residues. The DNA for the CDR3 is TGTGCCAGCAGCGTAGATAGACAGTTCTACGAGCAGTACGTC. It encodes CASSVDRQFYEQYV.

This rearrangement joins TRBV29-1 to TRBJ2-7, with TRBD1 matching over 8 bases. Per the germline V gene, CDR1 is SQVTM and CDR2 is ANQGSEA. The CDR3 runs 17 residues. The J segment lost 2 bases and the V segment lost 6 bases, leaving 18 bases of the junction unmatched. The CDR3 nucleotides read TGCAGCGTCCAACCCATAACCGGGACAGGAGAAACCTACGAGCAGTACTTC. Protein product: CSVQPITGTGETYEQYF.

J is TRBJ2-4 and V is TRBV25-1; weak D call: TRBD1 (5 bases). This CDR3 has 13 amino acids. The V end was cut by 6 bases, the J end by 8 bases, with 14 bases between. In germline, CDR1 is MGHDK, CDR2 SYGVNS. CDR3 sequence reads: CASSKVLGDIQYF. CDR3 DNA: TGTGCCAGCAGCAAAGTGCTAGGGGACATTCAGTACTTC.

The chain recombines TRBV5-1 with TRBJ2-2, with TRBD2 matching 7 bases. V trimming: 2 bases; J trimming: 5 bases; junction bases outside the gene matches: 0. Germline lookup yields CDR1 SGHRS and CDR2 YFSETQ. This CDR3 contains 13 residues. CDR3 DNA sequence: TGCGCCAGCAGCTTACTAGCGACCGGGGAGCTGTTTTTT. Translation gives CASSLLATGELFF.

This clonotype was observed a few times. The chain couples TRBV6-6 to TRBJ2-7; perhaps TRBD1 as D (6 bases). CDR1 is MNHNY, CDR2 SVGAGI, per germline (reference sequence). With 5 bases removed from V and 5 bases from J, the gap between germline ends came to 16 bases. The CDR3 extends over 14 amino acids. The CDR3 DNA reads as TGTGCCAGCAGTCCCACTGTTTGGGGGCACGAGCAGTACGTC. Translating gives CASSPTVWGHEQYV.

This clonotype has at least ten counts. The chain couples TRBV12-3 or TRBV12-4 to TRBJ2-5, with TRBD1 matching 9 bases. J was trimmed by 5 bases and V by 3 bases; bases with no gene match: 7. The CDR3 spans 15 residues. The DNA for the CDR3 is TGTGCCAGCAGTTTCGTGACAGGGGGGCACGAGACCCAGTACTTC. This gives the protein CASSFVTGGHETQYF.

This chain connects TRBV24-1 to TRBJ2-1; D possibly corresponds to TRBD2 (5 bases). This CDR3 contains 17 residues. The germline CDR1 and CDR2 sequences are KGHDR and SFDVKD. The V gene lost 4 bases and the J gene lost 0 bases, with 15 bases spanning the gap. CDR3 loop: CATSDPRTGSSYNEQFF. CDR3 in DNA: TGTGCCACCAGTGACCCTAGGACTGGGAGCTCCTACAATGAGCAGTTCTTC.

This chain connects TRBV15 to TRBJ1-5, with TRBD1 as a possible D gene (5 bases). V gave up 7 bases and J gave up 3 bases, with 13 bases separating them. The CDR3 covers 14 residues. The germline V gene has CDR1 LNHNV and CDR2 YYDKDF (reference sequence). CDR3 DNA: TGTGCCACCACCTCGGACATCTTCAATCAGCCCCAGCATTTT. This codes for CATTSDIFNQPQHF.

This clonotype appeared many times. The rearrangement links TRBV29-1 to TRBJ1-2, with D hard to call. The V and J ends lost 4 bases and 4 bases respectively, with 10 bases between them. In germline, CDR1 is SQVTM, CDR2 ANQGSEA. There are 12 residues in the CDR3. In DNA form, the CDR3 reads TGCAGCGTTGTTTCTCGGACCTATGGCTACACCTTC. Translated: CSVVSRTYGYTF.

A few counts support this clonotype. The chain uses TRBV7-2 and TRBJ1-2; TRBD1 might be the D (5 bases). CDR1 and CDR2 from the germline V gene are SGHTA and FQGNSA. The CDR3 consists of 14 residues. Trimming removed 6 bases from V and 3 bases from J, with 14 bases in between. CDR3 in amino acids: CASSVWGSDYGYTF. Here the CDR3 DNA reads TGTGCCAGCAGTGTTTGGGGGAGCGACTATGGCTACACCTTC.

The J gene is TRBJ1-1, the V gene TRBV12-3 or TRBV12-4; D is unclear. The CDR3 is 14 amino acids. The V end was cut by 1 base, the J end by 4 bases, with 10 bases between. CDR3 sequence: CASSLVAEGTEAFF. The CDR3 DNA reads TGTGCCAGCAGTTTAGTGGCAGAGGGCACTGAAGCTTTCTTT.

The V call is TRBV7-2, the J call TRBJ1-2; tentatively, D is TRBD1 (6 bases). Germline CDR1 and CDR2: SGHTA and FQGNSA. Trimming left V 0 bases short and J 4 bases short, with 12 bases between. The CDR3 runs to 15 residues. The chain's CDR3 is CASSLAGASIYGYTF. The CDR3 DNA sequence: TGTGCCAGCAGCTTAGCGGGGGCCAGCATCTATGGCTACACCTTC.

This clonotype was observed a handful of times. V gene TRBV6-2 or TRBV6-3 combines with J gene TRBJ1-6; 8 bases align to TRBD1. CDR3 length: 17 residues. CDR1 is MNHEY, CDR2 SVGEGT, per germline. V was clipped by 2 bases and J by 9 bases; unmatched bases: 12. CDR3 DNA: TGTGCCAGCAGTTACAGGACAGGGCTACAAGTGCGTTCACCCCTCCACTTT. This gives the protein CASSYRTGLQVRSPLHF.

The V gene is TRBV4-3, the J gene TRBJ1-2, with D unclear. CDR3 size: 13 residues. Germline V gene data show CDR1 as LGHNA and CDR2 as YSLEER. The V gene lost 3 bases and the J gene lost 8 bases, with 13 bases spanning the gap. CDR3 in DNA: TGCGCCAGCAGCCAGCAGTCCAGAACGGGCTACACCTTC. It codes for CASSQQSRTGYTF.

V and J are TRBV20-1 and TRBJ1-5; D gene unclear. Germline CDR1 DFQATT, CDR2 SNEGSKA (reference sequence). This CDR3 spans 14 amino acids. V was pared by 3 bases and J by 3 bases, with 12 bases between. The CDR3 here is CSASGERYNQPQHF. For the CDR3, the DNA is TGCAGTGCTAGTGGTGAAAGATACAATCAGCCCCAGCATTTT.

V gene TRBV24-1 combines with J gene TRBJ2-7, with D unresolved. V gave up 4 bases and J gave up 5 bases, with 14 bases separating them. The germline V gene has CDR1 KGHDR and CDR2 SFDVKD. CDR3 length: 14 amino acids. The chain's CDR3 is CATSDPKATDEQYV. The CDR3 coding sequence is TGTGCCACCAGTGACCCGAAAGCAACAGACGAGCAGTACGTC.